These 26 T cell receptor beta chains share one sample of origin, sequenced in a study of metastatic and nonmetastatic thyroid tumors. TCRdb re-called the PCR reads via MiXCR. The profile shows some 90,000 clones, roughly 8.6% of them singletons. Before thyroid surgery, none of the patients had received any treatment. Source material: blood. Every receptor here comes from a female donor with papillary thyroid cancer or a benign thyroid nodule (not recorded which). Some clones in this sample may be carry-over from other donors' samples.

In this sample, this clone turned up many times. V and J are TRBV7-2 and TRBJ1-1, with D tentatively TRBD1 (6 bases). This CDR3 has 15 residues. Germline V gene data show CDR1 as SGHTA and CDR2 as FQGNSA. V lost 5 bases and J lost 4, with 17 bases in between. CDR3 amino acids: CASSLQGQGSTEAFF. CDR3 nucleotide sequence: TGTGCCAGCAGCCTACAGGGACAAGGGAGCACTGAAGCTTTCTTT. The full variable domain, in which reference TRBV7-2 and TRBJ1-1 provide the parts outside the CDR3, is GAGVSQSPSNKVTEKGKDVELRCDPISGHTALYWYRQSLGQGLEFLIYFQGNSAPDKSGLPSDRFSAERTGGSVSTLTIQRTQQEDSAVYLCASSLQGQGSTEAFFGQGTRLTVV.

Ten or more counts support this clone. The rearrangement uses TRBV6-6 and TRBJ2-7, with unresolved D. Trimming removed 2 bases from V and 6 bases from J, with 14 bases in between. Germline CDR1 and CDR2: MNHNY and SVGAGI (reference sequence). The CDR3 sequence is 14 residues long. The chain's CDR3 is CASSYGPTVSEQYF. CDR3 DNA: TGTGCCAGCAGTTACGGCCCCACCGTCTCCGAGCAGTACTTC.

This clone came up many times. The chain recombines TRBV6-4 with TRBJ2-3, with D uncertain. The ends were cut back, 0 bases at V and 0 bases at J, with 10 bases in the middle. The CDR3 covers 16 residues. The germline CDR1 and CDR2 sequences are MRHNA and SNTAGT. This CDR3 reads CASSDSDGKSTDTQYF. The CDR3 nucleotides read TGTGCCAGCAGTGACTCCGATGGGAAAAGCACAGATACGCAGTATTTT.

This clone came up many times. The chain has TRBV7-3 and TRBJ1-2, with D unclear. Germline lookup yields CDR1 SGHTA and CDR2 FQGTGA. Between the trimmed V and J ends, which lost 8 bases and 10 bases, there was a span of 11 bases. This CDR3 comprises 10 residues. The CDR3 loop reads CASPGWDYTF. CDR3 DNA: TGTGCCAGCCCAGGTTGGGACTACACCTTC.

This clone has a handful of counts. V and J are TRBV6-1 and TRBJ2-7; D possibly matches TRBD1 or TRBD2 (6 bases each). V was cut by 4 bases and J by 2 bases, with 18 bases left in between. The germline CDR1 and CDR2 sequences are MNHNS and SASEGT. This CDR3 is built from 16 residues. CDR3 sequence: CASSARGAGIPYEQYF. In DNA, the CDR3 is TGTGCCAGCAGTGCCAGGGGAGCGGGTATACCCTACGAGCAGTACTTC.

This clone occurred many times. The DNA is omitted, as the CDR3 cannot be located on it reliably, and the CDR3 follows TCRdb's listing. The V and J genes are TRBV28 and TRBJ1-2; the table's D call TRBD1 went unverified against the DNA. The CDR3 totals 16 residues, both ends included. Germline V gene sequence: CDR1 MDHEN, CDR2 SYDVKM. The CDR3 here is CASSTSTGAVDYGYTF.

This clone was seen at least ten times. This chain uses TRBV7-9 with TRBJ2-7, with D tentatively TRBD1 (6 bases). Trimming left V 5 bases short and J 5 bases short, with 16 bases between. This CDR3 has 14 amino acids. Germline-derived CDR1 and CDR2 are SEHNR and FQNEAQ (reference sequence). The CDR3 protein is CASSPRGPVHEQYF. CDR3 nucleotide sequence: TGTGCCAGCAGCCCCAGGGGTCCGGTTCACGAGCAGTACTTC.

Of note for this clone: This may be a read error, as it is one base from a much larger clone. V gene TRBV6-4 combines with J gene TRBJ2-1, with TRBD1 matching over 8 bases. Per the germline V gene, CDR1 is MRHNA and CDR2 is SNTAGT. The CDR3 totals 15 residues. CDR3 sequence reads: CAGSVSDREVNEQFF. DNA for the CDR3: TGTGCCGGCAGTGTGTCGGACAGGGAGGTCAATGAGCAGTTCTTC.

This clone was observed many times. V and J are TRBV20-1 and TRBJ2-2; D unclear. The CDR3 totals 12 residues. The V gene's germline CDR1 is DFQATT and CDR2 SNEGSKA (reference sequence). V shed 1 base and J shed 8 bases, with 8 bases lying between them. In nucleotides, the CDR3 is TGCAGTGCTAGAGTGATATCGGGGGAGCTGTTTTTT. Amino acid sequence: CSARVISGELFF.

The chain employs TRBV12-3 or TRBV12-4 and TRBJ2-3; 9 bases map to TRBD2. The junction had 4 bases not matched to a gene; V was cut back by 2 bases and J by 1 base. The CDR3 length is 16 residues. This chain's CDR3 is CASSLSGGIRTDTQYF. The CDR3 DNA reads TGTGCCAGCAGTTTAAGCGGGGGGATACGCACAGATACGCAGTATTTT.

This clone showed up many times. This sequence joins TRBV11-1 and TRBJ2-1; D is perhaps TRBD1 (5 bases). The CDR3 sequence is 16 residues long. Germline CDR1 reads SGHAT; CDR2 reads FQDESV (reference sequence). V dropped 5 bases and J dropped 0 bases, with 14 bases sitting between them. The CDR3 DNA is TGTGCCAGCAGCCGCCCCCGACAGAGCTCCTACAATGAGCAGTTCTTC. Translating gives CASSRPRQSSYNEQFF.

This clone came up many times. This rearrangement joins TRBV6-2 or TRBV6-3 to TRBJ1-6; D not certain. This CDR3 is 15 amino acids long. Trimming cost V 6 bases and J 0 bases, with 9 bases left between them. CDR1 MNHEY and CDR2 SVGEGT come from the germline V gene. The CDR3 here is CASSAWGSYNSPLHF. DNA for the CDR3: TGTGCCAGCAGCGCCTGGGGCTCCTATAATTCACCCCTCCACTTT.

This chain uses TRBV20-1 with TRBJ1-4; unclear D gene. Germline CDR1 and CDR2: DFQATT and SNEGSKA (reference sequence). The CDR3 totals 13 residues. The DNA for the CDR3 is TGCAGCCCAAGGATCCCAACTAATGAAAAACTGTTTTTT. Its protein is CSPRIPTNEKLFF.

This clone appeared many times. V and J are TRBV5-4 and TRBJ2-6; 8 bases match TRBD1. With 0 bases clipped from V and 4 bases from J, the junction kept 9 bases outside the gene matches. The CDR3 extends over 18 amino acids. Germline loops: CDR1 SGHNT, CDR2 YYREEE (reference sequence). CDR3 residues: CASSLAWTGRGGANVLTF. The CDR3 DNA sequence: TGTGCCAGCAGCTTGGCCTGGACAGGGCGAGGAGGGGCCAACGTCCTGACTTTC. The full variable domain, its missing parts supplied by reference TRBV5-4 and TRBJ2-6, is ETGVTQSPTHLIKTRGQQVTLRCSSQSGHNTVSWYQQALGQGPQFIFQYYREEENGRGNFPPRFSGLQFPNYSSELNVNALELDDSALYLCASSLAWTGRGGANVLTFGAGSRLTVL.

In this sample, this clone turned up many times. The chain combines TRBV20-1 with TRBJ1-5, with 8 positions matching TRBD1. Per germline, CDR1 DFQATT and CDR2 SNEGSKA (reference sequence). This CDR3 has 14 amino acids. Trimming removed 3 bases from V and 4 bases from J; junction bases left unmatched: 5. CDR3 nucleotides: TGCAGTGCTAGTGACAGGGGACTTAATCAGCCCCAGCATTTT. Protein: CSASDRGLNQPQHF.

This clone was observed many times. The chain employs TRBV2 and TRBJ1-1; D possibly corresponds to TRBD1 (6 bases). This CDR3 has 15 amino acids. In germline, CDR1 is SNHLY, CDR2 FYNNEI. V was pared by 6 bases and J by 2 bases, with 16 bases between. In nucleotides, the CDR3 is TGTGCCAGCAGGAACAACAGGGTCCTCAACACTGAAGCTTTCTTT. It specifies CASRNNRVLNTEAFF.

This clone came up many times. The V call is TRBV10-3, the J call TRBJ2-1; 10 positions match TRBD2. Germline CDR1 is ENHRY and CDR2 is SYGVKD. The CDR3 is 18 residues long. After removal of 0 bases from V and 1 base from J, the junction contained 6 bases not matched to a gene. CDR3 residues: CAISESSGGPGSYNEQFF. The CDR3 nucleotides are TGTGCCATCAGTGAGTCTAGCGGGGGGCCGGGTTCCTACAATGAGCAGTTCTTC.

Concerning this clone: The junction departs from germline at one end; a sequencing error may be responsible. This chain joins TRBV24-1 and TRBJ2-3, with D perhaps TRBD1 (5 bases). The CDR3 consists of 16 residues. The germline CDR1 and CDR2 sequences are KGHDR and SFDVKD. The CDR3 protein is CATSDRQCSVTDTQYF. Here the CDR3 DNA reads TGTGCCACCAGTGATAGACAGTGCTCGGTAACAGATACTCAGTATTTT.

This clone was recorded at least ten times. V and J are TRBV6-1 and TRBJ2-1; 8 bases are shared with TRBD2. Trimming cost V 3 bases and J 6 bases; bases outside gene matches: 4. The CDR3 contains 14 residues. Per germline, CDR1 MNHNS and CDR2 SASEGT. The CDR3: CASSDSGGPNEQFF. Here the CDR3 DNA reads TGTGCCAGCAGTGACAGCGGGGGTCCCAATGAGCAGTTCTTC.

This clone was detected ten times or more. This chain links TRBV5-5 with TRBJ1-6; D gene uncertain. Trimming left V 5 bases short and J 11 bases short, with 17 bases between. The CDR3 is made up of 14 amino acids. Germline values: CDR1 SGHKS, CDR2 YYEKEE (reference sequence). CDR3 sequence: CASSGPGDAAPLHF. CDR3 sequence (DNA): TGTGCCAGCAGTGGACCCGGGGATGCGGCACCCCTCCACTTT.

There are many counts of this clone. The CDR3 loop reads CASRRTSGGPNTGELFF. As DNA, the CDR3 is TGTGCCAGCAGGAGGACTAGCGGGGGGCCCAACACCGGGGAGCTGTTTTTT. The rearrangement links TRBV6-4 to TRBJ2-2, with TRBD2 identical over 14 bases. The germline V gene encodes CDR1 MRHNA and CDR2 SNTAGT. Unmatched junction bases numbered 5, after V lost 6 bases and J lost 2 bases. The CDR3 sequence is 17 residues long.

The table lists this clone with a few counts. A read error is possible here, since a much larger clone lies one base away. The V call is TRBV7-9, the J call TRBJ1-2; D remains ambiguous. The CDR3 extends over 14 amino acids. Germline CDR1 SEHNR, CDR2 FQNEAQ (reference sequence). The CDR3: CTSSFRERGIGYTF. The CDR3 nucleotides are TGTACCAGCAGCTTCAGAGAAAGAGGGATTGGCTACACCTTC.

This clone was seen many times. The J gene is TRBJ2-4, the V gene TRBV28; the D gene is possibly TRBD2 (5 bases). This CDR3 region has 15 residues. Germline V gene sequence: CDR1 MDHEN, CDR2 SYDVKM. V was pared by 6 bases and J by 5 bases, with 17 bases between. This CDR3 is CASRPPMRVENIQYF. The DNA for the CDR3 is TGTGCCAGCAGGCCTCCGATGAGGGTCGAAAACATTCAGTACTTC.

This clone was recorded many times. This may arise from a read error, as a much more abundant clone is one base away. This same CDR3 is encoded by further DNA sequences in the sample. The chain couples TRBV27 to TRBJ1-5, with 7 bases aligning to TRBD1. Germline CDR1 MNHEY, CDR2 SMNVEV (reference sequence). CDR3 length: 14 residues. CDR3 sequence reads: CATRQGLEGQPQHF. CDR3 DNA: TGTGCTACCCGACAGGGCCTGGAGGGGCAGCCCCAGCATTTT.

This clone showed up many times. The chain links TRBV3-1 to TRBJ2-3, with D possibly TRBD2 on 7 matching bases. Germline CDR1 is LGHDT and CDR2 is YNNKEL (reference sequence). The CDR3 consists of 15 residues. V lost 2 bases and J lost 8, with 17 bases in between. DNA for the CDR3: TGTGCCAGCAGCCAATACGGGGGGCCCAGGAGTACGCAGTATTTT. As protein: CASSQYGGPRSTQYF.

This clone has ten or more counts. CDR3 in amino acids: CATSSDREKSGANVLTF. DNA for the CDR3: TGTGCCACCAGCAGCGACAGGGAGAAGTCTGGGGCCAACGTCCTGACTTTC. The chain employs TRBV15 and TRBJ2-6; TRBD1 matches at 7 bases. Trimming took 3 bases from V and 1 from J; bases not matched to a gene: 6. The length of the CDR3 is 17 residues. Germline V CDR1 and CDR2: LNHNV, YYDKDF (reference sequence).